This T cell receptor beta chain stems from a study of blood T cell repertoires in COVID-19. V lost 2 bases, J lost 0 bases, and 20 bases lay in between. Looked up from germline, CDR1 is SEHNR and CDR2 is FQNEAQ (reference sequence). The CDR3 loop spans 18 amino acids. This clone was observed a single time. The method was immunoSEQ multiplex PCR; TCRdb's version includes in-frame clones alone and lacks a portion of them. The table records around 46,000 clones, about 85% of them present only once. V gene TRBV7-9 combines with J gene TRBJ2-7, with D tentatively TRBD1 (6 bases). Sequenced: peripheral blood. The receptor's source is a man in his forties with active COVID-19. The CDR3 here is CASSLLESGQGHSYEQYF. The CDR3 DNA sequence: TGTGCCAGCAGCTTATTGGAGTCGGGCCAGGGGCACTCCTACGAGCAGTACTTC.